Here is one T cell receptor (beta chain) with its context. What this receptor recognizes is not known. No per-base quality is available; no much larger clone lies one base away. Genomic DNA was extracted from sorted cells for sequencing of the TCRbeta CDR3 region. The immunoSEQ Assay was used to sequence the TCRbeta CDR3 regions. This is the immuneACCESS table as TCRdb keeps it, with only in-frame sequences that have V and J called. A part of the clones is gone; compared with another copy, unresolved V genes explain less than half, and the rest is unexplained. The table for this sample lists around 43,000 clones; around nine tenths of them were counted only once. About an eighth of the sample rests with the top ten. These data belong to a study of OX40 agonist ivuxolimab in advanced cancers. About the investigation overall: Ivuxolimab was an agonistic, fully human IgG2 monoclonal antibody directed against OX40 (CD134), a costimulatory receptor. Intravenous ivuxolimab was administered to patients every 2 weeks at six dose levels: 0.01, 0.1, 0.3, 1.5, 3 and 10 mg/kg. Peripheral TCRbeta sequencing was intended to test whether TCR sequence diversity was altered and clonal T-cell expansion was caused by ivuxolimab. In the dose-escalation cohort, around four fifths of patients were male, and the mean age was 60 years with a range of about 20 to 80. The paper covers the monotherapy dose-escalation part of the phase I ivuxolimab trial, which included N = 52 patients. Partial responses occurred in three dose-escalation patients, of whom one had hepatocellular carcinoma and two had cutaneous melanoma. Prior anti-PD-1, anti-PD-L1 or anti-CTLA-4 therapy was permitted, and 30% to 50% of dose-escalation patients had received checkpoint inhibitors. Of the 50 to 55 patients in dose escalation, around 19 had hepatocellular carcinoma, roughly 15 had melanoma, 9 had renal cell carcinoma and 9 had head and neck cancer.

Patients with a history of autoimmune disease or receiving systemic immunosuppression were excluded from the trial. Peripheral blood for TCR sequencing was drawn from every dose cohort at baseline, at cycle 4 day 1 and at cycle 7 day 1. Samples came from an open-label, multicenter, first-in-human phase I dose-escalation trial of ivuxolimab. Adults with locally advanced or metastatic head and neck squamous cell, hepatocellular, melanoma or renal cell carcinoma were enrolled in the trial. Before TCR sequencing, CD4+ and CD8+ T cells were separately sorted from peripheral blood. Findings and caveats that apply to the study as a whole: After ivuxolimab, more expanded clones were found on average in CD8+ T cells than in CD4+ T cells. Partial responders in the 0.1-3.0 mg/kg groups had among the lowest normalized peripheral clonal expansion, especially among CD8+ T cells. At doses from 0.1 to 3.0 mg/kg, clonal expansion was seen in both CD4+ and CD8+ blood T cells between baseline and week 6. The antigen specificity of the clonally expanded peripheral T cells was not determined. Low levels of normalized T-cell clonal expansion were also shown by some nonresponding patients.

The germline V gene supplies CDR1 SGHRS and CDR2 YFSETQ. Trimming removed 1 base from V and 2 bases from J, leaving 12 bases between the germline ends. The CDR3 runs 15 amino acids, cysteine and phenylalanine included. Here the CDR3 DNA is all that survives: 45 bases in frame from base 1. Rearrangement joined TRBV5-1 to TRBJ1-1; the D region possibly corresponds to TRBD1 (5 bases align). Sample: CD4+ or CD8+ T cells sorted from blood, taken in a trial of the OX40 agonist ivuxolimab. This TCR was sampled from an adult with an advanced solid tumor such as melanoma, head and neck, liver or kidney cancer. Here is the DNA: TGCGCCAGCAGCTTGCGATCAGGGCGCAACACTGAAGCTTTCTTT. Translation gives CASSLRSGRNTEAFF.